This T cell receptor beta chain was captured in a study of CD8 T cells in Susac syndrome. Looked up from germline, CDR1 is SQVTM and CDR2 is ANQGSEA. Trimming cost V 6 bases and J 3 bases; bases outside gene matches: 15. The CDR3 runs 17 residues. cDNA came from around 0.5 to 1 ug RNA primed by random hexamers. TCRdb itself ran the immunoSEQ multiplex PCR reads through MiXCR, one entry per CDR3 protein. The data show about 400,000 distinct CDR3 sequences, 85% seen once. The origin of this receptor is a human donor with multiple sclerosis. The rearrangement uses TRBV29-1 and TRBJ2-1; 9 bases are a match to TRBD2. Sequenced input: CD8+ T cells from PBMCs. The chain's CDR3 is CSVDTVPASGIYNEQFF. The DNA for the CDR3 is TGCAGCGTAGATACCGTCCCAGCTAGCGGGATCTACAATGAGCAGTTCTTC.